This record concerns one T cell receptor beta chain sequence. Its antigen is not identified. This record comes from a study of cytomegalovirus exposure and HLA in healthy donors. The CDR3 contains 18 residues. Germline V gives CDR1 MDHEN, CDR2 SYDVKM. The V end lost 2 bases, the J end lost 6 bases, and 23 bases lay between the germline ends. General observations from the study: TCR beta sequences reportedly predicted the HLA-A and HLA-B alleles of most subjects accurately. The study dropped some indistinguishable V segments, TRBV6-2 and TRBV6-3 among them.

PCR was performed using 60 Vbeta and 13 Jbeta primers. Produced via immunoSEQ multiplex PCR; TCRdb's table is partial and in-frame only. The table has about 150,000 clones, roughly 90% seen once. The sequencing sample was made of PBMCs. V and J are TRBV28 and TRBJ2-1, with a weak D call TRBD1 (5 bases). The origin of this receptor is a woman younger than 30 in good health and CMV-seronegative. The CDR3 coding sequence is TGTGCCAGCAGTTTAGACGATTATGGGCCGCGCAGGGCCAATGAGCAGTTCTTC. Translating gives CASSLDDYGPRRANEQFF.